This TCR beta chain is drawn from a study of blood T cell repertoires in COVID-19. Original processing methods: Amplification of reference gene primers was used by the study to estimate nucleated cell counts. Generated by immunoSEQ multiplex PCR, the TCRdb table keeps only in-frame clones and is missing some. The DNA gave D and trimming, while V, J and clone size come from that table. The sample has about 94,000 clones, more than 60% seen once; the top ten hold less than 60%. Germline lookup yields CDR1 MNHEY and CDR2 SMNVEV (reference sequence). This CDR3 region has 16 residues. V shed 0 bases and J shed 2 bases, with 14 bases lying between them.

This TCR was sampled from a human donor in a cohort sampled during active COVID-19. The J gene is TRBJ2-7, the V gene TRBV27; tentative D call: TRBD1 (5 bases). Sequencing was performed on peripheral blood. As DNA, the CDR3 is TGTGCCAGCAGTTTATCGTCCAGGGCAGGAGCCTACGAGCAGTACTTC. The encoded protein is CASSLSSRAGAYEQYF.